This T cell receptor beta chain was captured by sequencing in a study of T cells in Graves' hyperthyroidism and ophthalmopathy. The CDR3 consists of 14 residues. Germline CDR1 reads SQVTM; CDR2 reads ANQGSEA. Losses at the gene ends were 7 bases for V and 9 bases for J; bases not matched to a gene: 14. TCR beta CDR3 regions were amplified from RNA transcripts. During a first-round RT-PCR of the TCR CDR3, the HTBI primer set was used. TCRdb ran MiXCR on the multiplex PCR reads and lists one entry per CDR3 protein. The data hold approximately 360,000 distinct CDR3 sequences, with roughly 25% observed a single time.

The source of this sequence is a man aged 50 or older with Graves' hyperthyroidism. Sequences were obtained from blood. The J gene is TRBJ2-4, the V gene TRBV29-1; 8 bases fit TRBD2. The CDR3 loop is CSAGGREDVSIQYF. The CDR3 DNA is TGCAGCGCGGGAGGGCGGGAGGATGTGAGCATTCAGTACTTC.